This T cell receptor beta chain was recorded in a study of shared clonotypes between healthy human individuals. Assay used: immunoSEQ multiplex PCR; TCRdb lists only in-frame clones, some missing. The repertoire holds roughly 1.4 million clones, approximately 98.5% seen once, with approximately 0.38% in the top ten. The ends lost 0 bases at V and 2 bases at J; junction bases unmatched: 7. This CDR3 is 17 amino acids long. Germline CDR1 WNHNN, CDR2 SYGVQD (reference sequence). The source is a man aged 30 to 45 in good health. The chain links TRBV10-1 to TRBJ2-7, with 10 positions matching TRBD1. The source material was naive CD4+ T cells sorted from blood. Described subset: CD45RA+ positively selected. The CDR3 DNA reads as TGCGCCAGCAGTGAGTCGACAGGGGGCGTACCTCCCTACGAGCAGTACTTC. It specifies CASSESTGGVPPYEQYF.